This T cell receptor (beta chain) was captured by sequencing in a study of breast tumors, draining lymph nodes, adjacent tissues. The CDR3 is made up of 15 amino acids. Germline CDR1 and CDR2: MNHEY and SVGEGT. V was shortened by 5 bases and J by 5 bases, with 17 bases between the two germline ends. Axillary draining lymph nodes of breast cancer patients supplied the node samples. Ten or more counts support this clonotype. Via MiXCR, TCRdb re-called the multiplex PCR reads, giving one row per CDR3 protein. The sample records some 85,000 distinct CDR3 sequences, about 27% being singletons. This chain connects TRBV6-2 or TRBV6-3 to TRBJ2-3; weak D call: TRBD2 (5 bases). This sequence originates from a female donor with breast cancer. Some clones in this sample may be carry-over from other donors' samples. Specimen: axillary lymph node tissue. The chain's CDR3 is CASSKDLLWVDTQYF. CDR3 DNA sequence: TGTGCCAGCAGTAAGGACTTATTATGGGTAGATACGCAGTATTTT.